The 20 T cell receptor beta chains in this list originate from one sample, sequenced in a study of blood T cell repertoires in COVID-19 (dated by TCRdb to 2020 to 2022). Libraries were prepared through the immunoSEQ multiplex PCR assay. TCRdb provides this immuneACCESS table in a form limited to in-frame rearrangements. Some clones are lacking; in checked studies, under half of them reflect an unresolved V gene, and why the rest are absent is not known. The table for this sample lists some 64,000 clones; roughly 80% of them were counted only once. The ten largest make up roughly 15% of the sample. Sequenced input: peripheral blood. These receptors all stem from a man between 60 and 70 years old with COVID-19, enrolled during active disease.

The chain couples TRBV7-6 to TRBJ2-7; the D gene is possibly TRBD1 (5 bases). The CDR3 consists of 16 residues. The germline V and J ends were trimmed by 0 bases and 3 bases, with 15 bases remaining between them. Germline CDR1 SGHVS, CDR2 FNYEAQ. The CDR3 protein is CASSLAMGYRIYEQYF. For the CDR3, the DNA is TGTGCCAGCAGCTTAGCGATGGGTTACAGGATCTACGAGCAGTACTTC.

The CDR3 nucleotides are TGTGCCAGCACCCCCGGGACAGACCATTCACCCCTCCACTTT. This sequence encodes CASTPGTDHSPLHF. The chain employs TRBV7-9 and TRBJ1-6; 7 bases match TRBD1. The germline CDR1 and CDR2 sequences are SEHNR and FQNEAQ (reference sequence). This CDR3 has 14 amino acids. Trimming cost V 7 bases and J 8 bases; bases outside gene matches: 8.

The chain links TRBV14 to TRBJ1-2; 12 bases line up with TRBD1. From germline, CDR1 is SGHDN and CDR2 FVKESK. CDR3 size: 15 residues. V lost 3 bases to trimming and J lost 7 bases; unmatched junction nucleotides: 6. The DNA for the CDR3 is TGTGCCAGCAGCCATGGGACAGGGGGCTTTGTTGGCTACACCTTC. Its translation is CASSHGTGGFVGYTF.

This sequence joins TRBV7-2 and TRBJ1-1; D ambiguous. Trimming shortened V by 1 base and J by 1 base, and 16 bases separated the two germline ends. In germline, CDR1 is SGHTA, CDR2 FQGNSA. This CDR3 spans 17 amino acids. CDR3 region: CASSLDWAVGRNTEAFF. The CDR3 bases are TGTGCCAGCAGCTTAGATTGGGCGGTAGGGAGGAACACTGAAGCTTTCTTT.

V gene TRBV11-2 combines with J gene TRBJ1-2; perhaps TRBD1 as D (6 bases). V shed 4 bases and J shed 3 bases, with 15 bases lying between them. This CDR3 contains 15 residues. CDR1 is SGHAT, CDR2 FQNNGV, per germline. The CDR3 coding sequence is TGTGCCAGCAGCTATCCACCCCCAGGGGACTATGGCTACACCTTC. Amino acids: CASSYPPPGDYGYTF.

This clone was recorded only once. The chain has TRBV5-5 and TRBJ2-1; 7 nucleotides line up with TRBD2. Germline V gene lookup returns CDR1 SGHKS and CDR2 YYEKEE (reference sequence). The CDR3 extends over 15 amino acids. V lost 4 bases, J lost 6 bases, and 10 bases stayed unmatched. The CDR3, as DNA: TGTGCCAGCAGCGTGGGAGGGCTCCCCGGCAATGAGCAGTTCTTC. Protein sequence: CASSVGGLPGNEQFF.

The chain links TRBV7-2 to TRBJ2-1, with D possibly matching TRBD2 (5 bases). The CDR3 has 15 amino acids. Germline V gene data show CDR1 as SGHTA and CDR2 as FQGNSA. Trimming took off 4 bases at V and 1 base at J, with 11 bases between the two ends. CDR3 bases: TGTGCCAGCAGCTCGGGGAGTTGGTCCTACAATGAGCAGTTCTTC. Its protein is CASSSGSWSYNEQFF.

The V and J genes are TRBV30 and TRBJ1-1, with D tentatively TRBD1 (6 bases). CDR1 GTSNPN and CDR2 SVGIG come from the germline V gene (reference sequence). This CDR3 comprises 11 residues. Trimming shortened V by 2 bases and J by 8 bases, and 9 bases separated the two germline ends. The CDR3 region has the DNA TGTGCCTGGAGTCTGACAGGAGAAGCTTTCTTT. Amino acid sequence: CAWSLTGEAFF.

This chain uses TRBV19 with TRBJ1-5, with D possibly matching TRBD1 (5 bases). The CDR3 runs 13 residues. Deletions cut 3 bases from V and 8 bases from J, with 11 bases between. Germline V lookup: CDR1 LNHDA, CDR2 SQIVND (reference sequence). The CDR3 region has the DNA TGTGCCAGTAGTATCGGGGGTAATGAGCCCCAGCATTTT. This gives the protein CASSIGGNEPQHF.

The CDR3 region has the DNA TGTGCCAGCAGTTCCGGACAGGATTATGGCTACACCTTC. Its protein product is CASSSGQDYGYTF. The rearrangement joins TRBV2 to TRBJ1-2, with 7 bases aligning to TRBD1. This CDR3 is built from 13 residues. V shed 5 bases, J shed 5 bases, and the junction held 5 bases outside the gene matches. CDR1 is SNHLY and CDR2 is FYNNEI in the germline V gene.

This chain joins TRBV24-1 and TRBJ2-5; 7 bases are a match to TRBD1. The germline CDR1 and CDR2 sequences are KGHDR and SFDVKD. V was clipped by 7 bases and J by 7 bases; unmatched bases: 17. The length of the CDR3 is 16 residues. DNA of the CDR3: TGTGCCACCAGCCAAACCGGGGACAGACCCCAGGGGACCCAGTACTTC. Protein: CATSQTGDRPQGTQYF.

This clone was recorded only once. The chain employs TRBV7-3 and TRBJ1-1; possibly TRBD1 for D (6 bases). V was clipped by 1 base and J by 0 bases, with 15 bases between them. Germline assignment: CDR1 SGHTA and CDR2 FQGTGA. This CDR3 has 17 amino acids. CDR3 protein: CASSLMGWGRMNTEAFF. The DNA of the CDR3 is TGTGCCAGCAGCTTAATGGGGTGGGGGCGGATGAACACTGAAGCTTTCTTT.

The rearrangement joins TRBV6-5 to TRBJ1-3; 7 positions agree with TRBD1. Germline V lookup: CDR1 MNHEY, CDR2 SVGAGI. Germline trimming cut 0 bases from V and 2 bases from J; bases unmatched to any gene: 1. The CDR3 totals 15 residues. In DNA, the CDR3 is TGTGCCAGCAGTTACTCGGGACAGCCTGGAAACACCATATATTTT. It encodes CASSYSGQPGNTIYF.

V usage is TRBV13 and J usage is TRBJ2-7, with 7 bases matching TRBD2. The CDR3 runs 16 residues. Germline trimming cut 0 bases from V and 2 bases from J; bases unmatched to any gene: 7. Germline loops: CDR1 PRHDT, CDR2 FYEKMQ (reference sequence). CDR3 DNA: TGTGCCAGCAGCTTAGGCACCGGAGGGAGGGCCTACGAGCAGTACTTC. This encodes CASSLGTGGRAYEQYF.

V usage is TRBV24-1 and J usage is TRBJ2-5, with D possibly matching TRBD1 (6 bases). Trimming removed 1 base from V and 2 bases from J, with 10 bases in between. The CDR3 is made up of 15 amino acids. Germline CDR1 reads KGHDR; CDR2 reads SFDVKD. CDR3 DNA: TGTGCCACCAGTGATTTCGTACAGGGACAAGAGACCCAGTACTTC. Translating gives CATSDFVQGQETQYF.

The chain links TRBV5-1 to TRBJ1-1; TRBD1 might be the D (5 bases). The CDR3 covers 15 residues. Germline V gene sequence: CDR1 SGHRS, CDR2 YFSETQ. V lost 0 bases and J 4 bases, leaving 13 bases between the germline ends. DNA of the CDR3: TGCGCCAGCAGCTTGGCCTACCAGGGTAGCACTGAAGCTTTCTTT. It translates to CASSLAYQGSTEAFF.

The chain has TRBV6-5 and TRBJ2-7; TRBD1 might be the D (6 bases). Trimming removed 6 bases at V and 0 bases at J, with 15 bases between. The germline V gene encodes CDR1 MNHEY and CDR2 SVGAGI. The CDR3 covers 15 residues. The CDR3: CASRDLQGLSYEQYF. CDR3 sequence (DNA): TGTGCCAGCAGGGATCTACAGGGTCTCTCCTACGAGCAGTACTTC.

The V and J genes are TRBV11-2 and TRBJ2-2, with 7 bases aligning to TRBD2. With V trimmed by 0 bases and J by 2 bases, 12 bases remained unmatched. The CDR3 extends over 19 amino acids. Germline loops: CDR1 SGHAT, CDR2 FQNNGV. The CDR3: CASSLDVWLAVLNTGELFF. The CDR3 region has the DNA TGTGCCAGCAGCTTAGATGTGTGGCTAGCGGTCCTTAACACCGGGGAGCTGTTTTTT.

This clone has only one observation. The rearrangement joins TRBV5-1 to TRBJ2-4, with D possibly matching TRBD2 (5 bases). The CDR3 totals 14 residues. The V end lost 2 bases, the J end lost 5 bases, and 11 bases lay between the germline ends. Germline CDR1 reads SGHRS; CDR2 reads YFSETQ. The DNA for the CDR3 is TGCGCCAGCAGCTTCGGAGGTGGGGAAAACATTCAGTACTTC. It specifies CASSFGGGENIQYF.

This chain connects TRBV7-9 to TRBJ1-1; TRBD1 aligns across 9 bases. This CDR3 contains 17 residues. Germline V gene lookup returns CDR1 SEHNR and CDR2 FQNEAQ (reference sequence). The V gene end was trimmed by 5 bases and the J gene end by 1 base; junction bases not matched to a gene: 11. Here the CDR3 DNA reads TGTGCCAGCAGCATCTTGACAGGGGGTTCTTGGAACACTGAAGCTTTCTTT. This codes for CASSILTGGSWNTEAFF.